The count of the clone carrying this TCR beta chain is one. At the DNA level, this CDR3 is encoded by other sequences in the same sample as well. TCRdb's copy holds only in-frame clones and misses some; the assay was immunoSEQ multiplex PCR. Counted here are 200,000 to 250,000 clones, 80% to 90% occurring once; the ten biggest clones make up about 4.6%. The CDR3 is 11 residues long. Trimming removed 2 bases from V and 5 bases from J, with 3 bases in between. Looked up from germline, CDR1 is KGHSH and CDR2 is LQKENI. The cohort comprised adults aged 18 to 89 years residing in 20 to 25 US areas. In the 2 weeks before study entry, exposed participants met a COVID-19 case, which was PCR-confirmed or clinician-diagnosed. The data stem from a study of blood T cell repertoires in COVID-19. The overall study: Material from acute and convalescent COVID-19 was sourced from the United States, Italy and Spain.

Specimen: PBMCs or T cells enriched from blood (not recorded which). J is TRBJ2-5 and V is TRBV18; D is uncertain. This receptor was taken from a woman between 50 and 59 years old who had been exposed to COVID-19. CDR3 in amino acids: CASSPGETQYF. The DNA for the CDR3 is TGTGCCAGCTCACCAGGCGAGACCCAGTACTTC.